This T cell receptor (beta chain) was identified during a study of blood T cell repertoires in COVID-19. Study-wide background: Acute and convalescent COVID-19 specimens originated in the United States, Italy and Spain. T cells, B-cell-depleted T cells, or PBMCs provided the cDNA or gDNA that served as material.

Methods used by the authors: Amplification of reference gene primers provided the estimated nucleated cell counts. Clones were read by immunoSEQ multiplex PCR, and TCRdb kept only the in-frame ones, dropping some. Clone size and the V and J calls come from that table; the DNA yielded D and trimming. The sample lists roughly 64,000 clones, around 90% occurring once. CDR1 and CDR2 (germline): MDHEN, SYDVKM. V lost 6 bases to trimming and J lost 1 base; unmatched junction nucleotides: 3. The CDR3 has 13 residues. This rearrangement joins TRBV28 to TRBJ2-7; 7 nucleotides align to TRBD1. Sample: peripheral blood. The receptor was isolated from a woman older than 75 with active COVID-19. The CDR3 sequence is CASSRDSSYEQYF. The DNA of the CDR3 is TGTGCCAGCAGCCGGGACAGTTCCTACGAGCAGTACTTC.